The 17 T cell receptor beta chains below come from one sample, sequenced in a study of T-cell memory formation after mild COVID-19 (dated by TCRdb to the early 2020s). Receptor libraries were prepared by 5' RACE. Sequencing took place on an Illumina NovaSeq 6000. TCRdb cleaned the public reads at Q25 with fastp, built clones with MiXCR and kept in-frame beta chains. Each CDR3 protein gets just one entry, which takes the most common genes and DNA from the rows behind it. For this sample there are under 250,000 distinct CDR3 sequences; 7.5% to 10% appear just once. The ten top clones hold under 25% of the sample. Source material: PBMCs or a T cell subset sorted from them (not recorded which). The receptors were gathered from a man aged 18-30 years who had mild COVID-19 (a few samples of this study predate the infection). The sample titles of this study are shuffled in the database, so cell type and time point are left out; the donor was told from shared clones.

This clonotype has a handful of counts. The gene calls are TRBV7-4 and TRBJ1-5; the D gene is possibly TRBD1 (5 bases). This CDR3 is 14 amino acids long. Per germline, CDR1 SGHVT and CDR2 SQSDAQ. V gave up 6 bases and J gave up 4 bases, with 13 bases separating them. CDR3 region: CASRTRGGNQPQHF. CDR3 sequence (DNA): TGTGCCAGCAGAACACGTGGGGGTAATCAGCCCCAGCATTTT.

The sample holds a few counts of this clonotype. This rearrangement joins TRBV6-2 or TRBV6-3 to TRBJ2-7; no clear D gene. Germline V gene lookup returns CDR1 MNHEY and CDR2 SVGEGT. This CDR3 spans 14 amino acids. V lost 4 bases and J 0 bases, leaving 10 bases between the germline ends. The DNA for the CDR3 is TGTGCCAGCAGTTCCCGGACGGACTCCTACGAGCAGTACTTC. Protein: CASSSRTDSYEQYF.

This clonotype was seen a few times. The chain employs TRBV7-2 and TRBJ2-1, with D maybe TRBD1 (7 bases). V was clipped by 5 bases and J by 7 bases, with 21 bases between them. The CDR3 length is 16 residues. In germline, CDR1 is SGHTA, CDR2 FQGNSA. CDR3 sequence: CASSRLDRVRRNEQFF. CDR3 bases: TGTGCCAGCAGCCGACTAGACAGGGTAAGAAGGAATGAGCAGTTCTTC.

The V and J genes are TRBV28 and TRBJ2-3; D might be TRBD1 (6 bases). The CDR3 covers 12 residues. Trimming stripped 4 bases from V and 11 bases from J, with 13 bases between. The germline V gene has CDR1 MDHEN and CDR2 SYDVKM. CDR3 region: CASSSTGNKQYF. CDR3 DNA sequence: TGTGCCAGCAGTTCTACAGGGAATAAGCAGTATTTT.

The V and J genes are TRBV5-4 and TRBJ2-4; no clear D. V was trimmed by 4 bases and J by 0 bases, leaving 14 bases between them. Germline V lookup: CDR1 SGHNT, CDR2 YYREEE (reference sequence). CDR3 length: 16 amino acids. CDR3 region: CASSLSGDLAKNIQYF. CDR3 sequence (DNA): TGTGCCAGCAGCCTCTCGGGCGACCTAGCCAAAAACATTCAGTACTTC.

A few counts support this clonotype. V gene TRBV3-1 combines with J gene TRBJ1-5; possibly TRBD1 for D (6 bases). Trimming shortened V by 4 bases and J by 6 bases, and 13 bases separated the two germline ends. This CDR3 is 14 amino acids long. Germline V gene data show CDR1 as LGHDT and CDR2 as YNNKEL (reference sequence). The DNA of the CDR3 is TGTGCCAGCAGCCGCGGGGGGCCACGTCAGCCCCAGCATTTT. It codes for CASSRGGPRQPQHF.

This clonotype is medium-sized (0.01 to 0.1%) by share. The CDR3 sequence is CASRNAQETQYF. Here the CDR3 DNA reads TGTGCCAGCAGAAACGCCCAAGAGACCCAGTACTTC. The chain recombines TRBV2 with TRBJ2-5, with D unclear. CDR3 length: 12 amino acids. Germline-derived CDR1 and CDR2 are SNHLY and FYNNEI. V lost 6 bases, J lost 1 base, and 6 bases lay in between.

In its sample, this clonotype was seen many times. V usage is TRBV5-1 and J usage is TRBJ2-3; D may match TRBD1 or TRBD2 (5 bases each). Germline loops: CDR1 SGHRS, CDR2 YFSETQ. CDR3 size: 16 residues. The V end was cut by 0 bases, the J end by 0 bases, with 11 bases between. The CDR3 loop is CASSLAWGTSTDTQYF. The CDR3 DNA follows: TGCGCCAGCAGCTTGGCCTGGGGGACCAGCACAGATACGCAGTATTTT.

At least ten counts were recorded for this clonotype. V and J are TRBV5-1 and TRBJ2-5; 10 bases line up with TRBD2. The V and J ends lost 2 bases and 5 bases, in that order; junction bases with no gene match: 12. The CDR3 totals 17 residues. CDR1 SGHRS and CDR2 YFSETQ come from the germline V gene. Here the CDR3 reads CASSLTLLAGTRETQYF. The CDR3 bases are TGCGCCAGCAGCTTAACCTTACTAGCGGGGACTCGTGAGACCCAGTACTTC. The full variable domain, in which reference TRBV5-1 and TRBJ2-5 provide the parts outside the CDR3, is KAGVTQTPRYLIKTRGQQVTLSCSPISGHRSVSWYQQTPGQGLQFLFEYFSETQRNKGNFPGRFSGRQFSNSRSEMNVSTLELGDSALYLCASSLTLLAGTRETQYFGPGTRLLVL.

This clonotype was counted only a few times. CDR3 coding DNA: TGTGCCAGCAGCGGAGGGTATTCTTGGGAGCAGTACTTC. It is translated as CASSGGYSWEQYF. The chain couples TRBV12-3 or TRBV12-4 to TRBJ2-7; D may be TRBD2 (6 bases). The CDR3 has 13 amino acids. Trimming removed 6 bases from V and 7 bases from J, with 16 bases in between.

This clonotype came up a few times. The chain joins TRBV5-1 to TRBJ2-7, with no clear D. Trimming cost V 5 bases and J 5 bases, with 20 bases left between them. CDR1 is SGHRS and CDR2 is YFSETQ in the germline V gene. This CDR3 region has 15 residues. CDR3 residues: CASSRDGEFRNEQYV. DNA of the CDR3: TGCGCCAGCAGTCGTGACGGAGAGTTTAGGAACGAGCAGTACGTC.

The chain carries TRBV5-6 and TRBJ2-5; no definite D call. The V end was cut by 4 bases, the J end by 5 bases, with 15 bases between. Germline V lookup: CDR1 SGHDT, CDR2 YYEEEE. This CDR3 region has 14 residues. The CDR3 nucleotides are TGTGCCAGCAGCCCCGTGGGGTATTCGGAGACCCAGTACTTC. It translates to CASSPVGYSETQYF. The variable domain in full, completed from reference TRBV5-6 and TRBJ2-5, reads DAGVTQSPTHLIKTRGQQVTLRCSPKSGHDTVSWYQQALGQGPQFIFQYYEEEERQRGNFPDRFSGHQFPNYSSELNVNALLLGDSALYLCASSPVGYSETQYFGPGTRLLVL.

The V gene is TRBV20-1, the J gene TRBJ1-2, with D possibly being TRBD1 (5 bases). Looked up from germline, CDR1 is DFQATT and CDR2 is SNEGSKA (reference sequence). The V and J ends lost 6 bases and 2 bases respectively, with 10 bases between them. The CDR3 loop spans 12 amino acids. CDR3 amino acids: CSASTANYGYTF. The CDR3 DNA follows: TGCAGTGCCTCGACAGCCAACTATGGCTACACCTTC.

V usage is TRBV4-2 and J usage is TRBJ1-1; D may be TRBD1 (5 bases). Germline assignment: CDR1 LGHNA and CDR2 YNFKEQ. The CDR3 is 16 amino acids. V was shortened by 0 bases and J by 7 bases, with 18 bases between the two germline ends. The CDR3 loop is CASSQDPTRVIIEAFF. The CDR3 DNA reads TGTGCCAGCAGCCAAGACCCCACCAGGGTAATAATTGAAGCTTTCTTT.

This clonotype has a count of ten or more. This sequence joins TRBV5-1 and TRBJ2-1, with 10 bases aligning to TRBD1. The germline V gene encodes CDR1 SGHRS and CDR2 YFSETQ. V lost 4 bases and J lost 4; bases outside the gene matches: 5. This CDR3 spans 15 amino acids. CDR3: CASSLTGGAYNEQFF. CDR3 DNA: TGCGCCAGCAGCCTGACAGGGGGCGCTTACAATGAGCAGTTCTTC.

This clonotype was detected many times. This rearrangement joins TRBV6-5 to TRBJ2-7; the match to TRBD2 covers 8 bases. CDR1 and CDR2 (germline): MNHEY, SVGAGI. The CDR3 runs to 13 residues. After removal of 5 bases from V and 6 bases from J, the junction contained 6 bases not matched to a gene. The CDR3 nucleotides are TGTGCCAGCAGTCGCTCGGGGGGGCGCGAGCAGTACTTC. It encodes CASSRSGGREQYF.

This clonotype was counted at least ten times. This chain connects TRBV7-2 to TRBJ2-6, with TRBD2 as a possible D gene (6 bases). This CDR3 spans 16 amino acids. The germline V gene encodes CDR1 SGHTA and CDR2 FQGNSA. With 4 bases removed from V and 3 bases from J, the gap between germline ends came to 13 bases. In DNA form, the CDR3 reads TGTGCCAGCAGCTCGGGACTCCACCTTGGGGCCAACGTCCTGACTTTC. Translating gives CASSSGLHLGANVLTF.